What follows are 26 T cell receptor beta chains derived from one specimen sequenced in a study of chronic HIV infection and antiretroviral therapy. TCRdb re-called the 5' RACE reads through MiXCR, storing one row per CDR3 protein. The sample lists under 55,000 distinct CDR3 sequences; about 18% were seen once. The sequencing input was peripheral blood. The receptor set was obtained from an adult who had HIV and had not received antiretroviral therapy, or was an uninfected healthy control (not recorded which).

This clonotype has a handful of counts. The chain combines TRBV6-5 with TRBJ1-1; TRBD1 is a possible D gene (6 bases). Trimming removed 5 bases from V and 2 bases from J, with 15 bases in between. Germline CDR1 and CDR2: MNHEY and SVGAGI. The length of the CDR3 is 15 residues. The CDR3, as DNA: TGTGCCAGCAGTCCCCGGGGGGGGGGCAACACTGAAGCTTTCTTT. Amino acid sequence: CASSPRGGGNTEAFF.

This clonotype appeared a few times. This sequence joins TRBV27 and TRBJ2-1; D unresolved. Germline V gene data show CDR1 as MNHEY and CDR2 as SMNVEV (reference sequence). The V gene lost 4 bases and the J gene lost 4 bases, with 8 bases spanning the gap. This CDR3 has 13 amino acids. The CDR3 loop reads CASSWARYNEQFF. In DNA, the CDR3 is TGTGCCAGCAGTTGGGCCCGTTACAATGAGCAGTTCTTC.

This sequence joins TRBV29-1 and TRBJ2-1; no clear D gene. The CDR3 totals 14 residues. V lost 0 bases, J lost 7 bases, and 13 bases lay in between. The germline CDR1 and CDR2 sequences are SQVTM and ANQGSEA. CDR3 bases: TGCAGCGTTGAAGAGCCCGGCGGTAGGAATGAGCAGTTCTTC. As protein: CSVEEPGGRNEQFF.

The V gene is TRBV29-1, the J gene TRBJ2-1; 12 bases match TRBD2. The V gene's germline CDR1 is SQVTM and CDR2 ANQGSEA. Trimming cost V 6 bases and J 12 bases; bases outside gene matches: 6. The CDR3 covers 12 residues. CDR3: CSVEGTSGSQFF. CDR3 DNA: TGCAGCGTCGAGGGGACTAGCGGGTCGCAGTTCTTC.

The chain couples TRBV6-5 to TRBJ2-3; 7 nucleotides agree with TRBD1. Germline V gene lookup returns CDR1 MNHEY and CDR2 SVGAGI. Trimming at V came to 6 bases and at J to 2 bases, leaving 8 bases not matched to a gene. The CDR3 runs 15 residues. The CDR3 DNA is TGTGCCAGCAGAACCCGACAGGGCTACACAGATACGCAGTATTTT. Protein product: CASRTRQGYTDTQYF.

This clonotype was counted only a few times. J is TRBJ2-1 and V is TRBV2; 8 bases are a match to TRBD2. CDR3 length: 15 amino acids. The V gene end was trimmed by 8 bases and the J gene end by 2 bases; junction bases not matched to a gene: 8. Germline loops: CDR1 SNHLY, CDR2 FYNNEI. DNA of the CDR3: TGTGCCAGCTTTCAAAGCGGGAGTGCCTACAATGAGCAGTTCTTC. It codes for CASFQSGSAYNEQFF.

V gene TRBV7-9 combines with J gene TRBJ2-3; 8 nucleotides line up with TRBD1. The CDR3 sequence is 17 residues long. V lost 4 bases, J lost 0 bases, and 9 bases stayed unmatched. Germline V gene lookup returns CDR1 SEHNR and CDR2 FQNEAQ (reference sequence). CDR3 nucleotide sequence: TGTGCCAGCAGCTCCAGCTCCAGGGGGCGGAGCACAGATACGCAGTATTTT. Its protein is CASSSSSRGRSTDTQYF. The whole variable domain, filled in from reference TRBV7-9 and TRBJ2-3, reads DTGVSQNPRHKITKRGQNVTFRCDPISEHNRLYWYRQTLGQGPEFLTYFQNEAQLEKSRLLSDRFSAERPKGSFSTLEIQRTEQGDSAMYLCASSSSSRGRSTDTQYFGPGTRLTVL.

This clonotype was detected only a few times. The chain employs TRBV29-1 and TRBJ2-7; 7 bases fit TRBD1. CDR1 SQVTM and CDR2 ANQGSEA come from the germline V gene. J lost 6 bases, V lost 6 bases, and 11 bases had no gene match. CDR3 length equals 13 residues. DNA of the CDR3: TGCAGCGTCGCAAGACGACAGGGCGGCGAGCAGTACTTC. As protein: CSVARRQGGEQYF.

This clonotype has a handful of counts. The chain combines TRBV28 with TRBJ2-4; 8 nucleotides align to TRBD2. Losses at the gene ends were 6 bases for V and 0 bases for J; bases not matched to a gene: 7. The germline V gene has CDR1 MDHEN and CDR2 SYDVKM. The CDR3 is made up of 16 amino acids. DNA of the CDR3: TGTGCCAGCAGCCCCGGGAGGGGACTAGCCAAAAACATTCAGTACTTC. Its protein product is CASSPGRGLAKNIQYF.

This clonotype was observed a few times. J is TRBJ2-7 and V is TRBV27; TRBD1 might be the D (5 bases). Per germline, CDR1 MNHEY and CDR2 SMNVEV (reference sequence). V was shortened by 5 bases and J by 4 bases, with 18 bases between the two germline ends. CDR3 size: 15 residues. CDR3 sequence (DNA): TGTGCCAGCAGTCCCCAGGGCAGTACGTTATACGAGCAGTACTTC. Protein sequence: CASSPQGSTLYEQYF.

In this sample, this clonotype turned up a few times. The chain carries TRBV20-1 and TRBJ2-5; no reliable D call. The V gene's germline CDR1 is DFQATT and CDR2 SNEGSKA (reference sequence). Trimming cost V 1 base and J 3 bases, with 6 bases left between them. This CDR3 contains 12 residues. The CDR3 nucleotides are TGCAGTGCTAGAGGGCCAGAAGAGACCCAGTACTTC. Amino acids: CSARGPEETQYF.

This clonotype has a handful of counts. In DNA, the CDR3 is TGTGCCAGCAGCCCGGGGAGGTTACCTTACAATGAGCAGTTCTTC. Protein sequence: CASSPGRLPYNEQFF. V is TRBV7-8 and J is TRBJ2-1; possibly TRBD2 for D (6 bases). The V gene lost 5 bases and the J gene lost 4 bases, with 15 bases spanning the gap. Germline lookup yields CDR1 SGHVS and CDR2 FQNEAQ. The CDR3 contains 15 residues.

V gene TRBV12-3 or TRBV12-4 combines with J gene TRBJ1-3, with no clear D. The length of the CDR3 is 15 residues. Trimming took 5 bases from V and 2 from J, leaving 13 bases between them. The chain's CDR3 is CASSQFSLAGNTIYF. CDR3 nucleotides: TGTGCCAGCAGTCAATTCTCTTTGGCTGGAAACACCATATATTTT.

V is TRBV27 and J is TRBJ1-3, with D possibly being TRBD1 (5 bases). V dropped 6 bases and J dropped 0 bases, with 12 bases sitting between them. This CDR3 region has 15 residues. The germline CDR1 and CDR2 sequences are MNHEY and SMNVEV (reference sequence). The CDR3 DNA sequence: TGTGCCAGCAGCTTTCGGGGGAGCTCTGGAAACACCATATATTTT. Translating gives CASSFRGSSGNTIYF.

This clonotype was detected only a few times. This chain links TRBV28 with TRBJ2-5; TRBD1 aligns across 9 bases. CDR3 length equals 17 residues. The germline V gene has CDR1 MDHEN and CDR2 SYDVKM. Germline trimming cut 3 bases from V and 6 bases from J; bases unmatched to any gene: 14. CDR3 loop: CASSFPAGTGRTKTQYF. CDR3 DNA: TGTGCCAGCAGTTTTCCCGCCGGGACAGGGAGGACGAAGACCCAGTACTTC.

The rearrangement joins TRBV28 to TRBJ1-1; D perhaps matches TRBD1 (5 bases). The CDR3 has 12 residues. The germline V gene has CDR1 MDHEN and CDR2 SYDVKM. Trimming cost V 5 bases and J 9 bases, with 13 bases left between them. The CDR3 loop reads CASSPLGGKAFF. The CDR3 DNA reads TGTGCCAGCAGTCCCCTCGGGGGAAAAGCTTTCTTT.

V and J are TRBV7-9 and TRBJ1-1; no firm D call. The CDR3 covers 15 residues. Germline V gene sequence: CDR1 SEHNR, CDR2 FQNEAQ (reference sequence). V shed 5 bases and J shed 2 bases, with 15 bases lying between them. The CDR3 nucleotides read TGTGCCAGCAGCGCCCAACCGGGCCAAAACACTGAAGCTTTCTTT. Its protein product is CASSAQPGQNTEAFF.

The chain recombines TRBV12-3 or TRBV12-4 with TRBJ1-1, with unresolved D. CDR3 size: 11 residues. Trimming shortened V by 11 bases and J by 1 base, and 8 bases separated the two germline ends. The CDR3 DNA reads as TGTGCCGTCTCTAGGAACACTGAAGCTTTCTTT. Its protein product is CAVSRNTEAFF.

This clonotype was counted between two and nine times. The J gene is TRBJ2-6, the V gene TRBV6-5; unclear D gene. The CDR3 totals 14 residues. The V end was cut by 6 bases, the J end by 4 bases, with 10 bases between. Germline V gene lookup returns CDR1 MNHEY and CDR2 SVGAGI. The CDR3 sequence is CASSLSRGANVLTF. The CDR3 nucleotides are TGTGCCAGCAGCCTCTCGAGGGGGGCCAACGTCCTGACTTTC.

As DNA, the CDR3 is TGCGCCAGCAGCCATCCCCTTCTGCGAGGGGCCGAGCAGTACTTC. Translated: CASSHPLLRGAEQYF. The chain links TRBV4-1 to TRBJ2-7; D may match TRBD1 or TRBD2 (5 bases each). The V gene's germline CDR1 is MGHRA and CDR2 YSYEKL. Trimming cost V 3 bases and J 6 bases, with 18 bases left between them. The length of the CDR3 is 15 residues.

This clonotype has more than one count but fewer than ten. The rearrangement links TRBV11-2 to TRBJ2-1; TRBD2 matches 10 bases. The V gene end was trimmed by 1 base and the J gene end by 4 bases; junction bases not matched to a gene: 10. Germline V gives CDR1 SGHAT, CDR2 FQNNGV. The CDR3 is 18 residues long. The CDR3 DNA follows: TGTGCCAGCAGCTTAGTGCTAGCGGGAGTAGGGGGTTACAATGAGCAGTTCTTC. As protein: CASSLVLAGVGGYNEQFF.

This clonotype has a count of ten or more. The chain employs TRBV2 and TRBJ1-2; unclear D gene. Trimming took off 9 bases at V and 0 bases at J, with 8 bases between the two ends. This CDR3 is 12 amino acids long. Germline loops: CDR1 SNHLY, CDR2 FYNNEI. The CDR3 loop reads CASSDANYGYTF. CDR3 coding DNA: TGTGCCAGTTCGGATGCTAACTATGGCTACACCTTC.

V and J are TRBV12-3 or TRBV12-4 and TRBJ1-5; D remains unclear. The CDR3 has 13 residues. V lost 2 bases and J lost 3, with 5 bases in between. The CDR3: CASSLLDNQPQHF. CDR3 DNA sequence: TGTGCCAGCAGTTTATTAGACAATCAGCCCCAGCATTTT.

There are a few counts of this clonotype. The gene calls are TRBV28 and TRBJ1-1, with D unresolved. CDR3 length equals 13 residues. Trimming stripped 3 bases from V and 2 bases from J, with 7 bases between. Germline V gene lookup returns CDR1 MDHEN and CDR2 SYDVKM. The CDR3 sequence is CASSFAGNTEAFF. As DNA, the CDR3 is TGTGCCAGCAGTTTTGCGGGTAACACTGAAGCTTTCTTT.

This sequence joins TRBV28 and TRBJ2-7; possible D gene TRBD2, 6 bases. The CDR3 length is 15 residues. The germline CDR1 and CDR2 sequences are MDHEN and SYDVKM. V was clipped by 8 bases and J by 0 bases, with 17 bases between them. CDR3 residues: CASVKAGFTSYEQYF. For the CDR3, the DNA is TGTGCCAGCGTGAAGGCGGGATTTACCTCCTACGAGCAGTACTTC. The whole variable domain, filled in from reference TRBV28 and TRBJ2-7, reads DVKVTQSSRYLVKRTGEKVFLECVQDMDHENMFWYRQDPGLGLRLIYFSYDVKMKEKGDIPEGYSVSREKKERFSLILESASTNQTSMYLCASVKAGFTSYEQYFGPGTRLTVT.

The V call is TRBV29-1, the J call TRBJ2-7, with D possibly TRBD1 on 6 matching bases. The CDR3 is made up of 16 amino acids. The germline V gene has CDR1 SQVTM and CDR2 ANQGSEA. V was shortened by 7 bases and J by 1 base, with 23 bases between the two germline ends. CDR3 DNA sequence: TGCAGCGCACGGACCGGGACAACAAGTACTTCCTACGAGCAGTACTTC. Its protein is CSARTGTTSTSYEQYF.